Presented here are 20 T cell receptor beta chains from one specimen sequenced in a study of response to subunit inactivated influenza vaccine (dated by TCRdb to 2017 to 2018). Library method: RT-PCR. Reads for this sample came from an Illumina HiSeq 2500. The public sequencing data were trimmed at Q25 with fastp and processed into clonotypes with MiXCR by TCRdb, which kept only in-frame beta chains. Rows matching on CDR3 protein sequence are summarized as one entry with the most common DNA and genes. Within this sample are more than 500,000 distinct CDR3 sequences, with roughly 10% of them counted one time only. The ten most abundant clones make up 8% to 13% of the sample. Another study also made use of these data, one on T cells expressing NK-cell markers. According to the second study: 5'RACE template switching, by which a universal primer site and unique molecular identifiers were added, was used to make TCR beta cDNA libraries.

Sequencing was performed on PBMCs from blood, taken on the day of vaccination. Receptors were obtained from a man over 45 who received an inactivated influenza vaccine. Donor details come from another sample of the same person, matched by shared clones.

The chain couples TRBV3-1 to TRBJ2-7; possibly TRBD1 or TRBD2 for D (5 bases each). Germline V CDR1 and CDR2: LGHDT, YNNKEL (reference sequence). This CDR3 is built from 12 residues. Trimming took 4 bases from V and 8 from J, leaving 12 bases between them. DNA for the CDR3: TGTGCCAGCAGCCGTTTGGGGGAGCAGCAGTACTTC. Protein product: CASSRLGEQQYF.

The CDR3 is CASSLAGTSGDEQFF. CDR3 nucleotide sequence: TGTGCCAGCAGCTTGGCCGGGACTAGCGGAGACGAGCAGTTCTTC. The chain has TRBV11-2 and TRBJ2-1; TRBD2 agrees at 11 bases. There are 15 residues in the CDR3. The V and J ends lost 3 bases and 10 bases, in that order; junction bases with no gene match: 8. Germline assignment: CDR1 SGHAT and CDR2 FQNNGV.

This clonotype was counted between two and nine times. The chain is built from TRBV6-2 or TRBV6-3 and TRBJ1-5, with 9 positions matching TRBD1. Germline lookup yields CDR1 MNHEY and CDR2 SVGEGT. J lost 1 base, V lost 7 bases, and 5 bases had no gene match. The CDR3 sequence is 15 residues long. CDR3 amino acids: CASKGTGSSNQPQHF. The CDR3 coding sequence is TGTGCCAGCAAGGGGACAGGGTCGAGCAATCAGCCCCAGCATTTT.

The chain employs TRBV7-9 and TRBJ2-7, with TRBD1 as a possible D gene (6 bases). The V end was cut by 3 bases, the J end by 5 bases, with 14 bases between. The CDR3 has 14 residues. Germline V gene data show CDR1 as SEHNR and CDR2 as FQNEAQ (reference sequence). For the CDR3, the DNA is TGTGCCAGCAGCTTCAGGACAGACGGCGACGAGCAGTACTTC. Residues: CASSFRTDGDEQYF.

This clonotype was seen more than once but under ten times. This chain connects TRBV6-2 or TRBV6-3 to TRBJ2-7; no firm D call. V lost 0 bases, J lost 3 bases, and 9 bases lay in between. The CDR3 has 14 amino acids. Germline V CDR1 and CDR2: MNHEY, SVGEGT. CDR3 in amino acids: CASSYSVGIYEQYF. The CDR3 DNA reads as TGTGCCAGCAGTTACTCAGTAGGGATCTACGAGCAGTACTTC.

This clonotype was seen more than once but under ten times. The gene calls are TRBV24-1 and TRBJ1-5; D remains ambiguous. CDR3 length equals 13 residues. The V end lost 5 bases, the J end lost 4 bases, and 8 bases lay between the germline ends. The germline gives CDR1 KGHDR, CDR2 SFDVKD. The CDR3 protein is CATSGSGNQPQHF. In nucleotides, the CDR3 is TGTGCCACCAGTGGTTCGGGAAATCAGCCCCAGCATTTT.

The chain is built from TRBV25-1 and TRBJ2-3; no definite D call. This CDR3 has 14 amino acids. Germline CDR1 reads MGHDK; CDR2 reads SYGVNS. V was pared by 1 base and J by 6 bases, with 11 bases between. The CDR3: CASSESNIMDTQYF. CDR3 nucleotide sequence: TGTGCCAGCAGTGAATCTAACATCATGGATACGCAGTATTTT.

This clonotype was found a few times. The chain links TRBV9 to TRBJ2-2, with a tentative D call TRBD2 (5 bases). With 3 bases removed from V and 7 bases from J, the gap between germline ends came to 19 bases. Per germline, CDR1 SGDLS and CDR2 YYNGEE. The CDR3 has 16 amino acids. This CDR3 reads CASSADHGLIGGELFF. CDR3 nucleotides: TGTGCCAGCAGCGCGGACCATGGACTGATCGGCGGGGAGCTGTTTTTT.

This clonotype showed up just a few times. CDR3: CASSPRLLPYNEQFF. As DNA, the CDR3 is TGTGCCAGCAGCCCCAGACTGCTACCCTACAATGAGCAGTTCTTC. The chain joins TRBV12-3 or TRBV12-4 to TRBJ2-1; D is unresolved. With 6 bases removed from V and 2 bases from J, the gap between germline ends came to 14 bases. CDR3 size: 15 residues.

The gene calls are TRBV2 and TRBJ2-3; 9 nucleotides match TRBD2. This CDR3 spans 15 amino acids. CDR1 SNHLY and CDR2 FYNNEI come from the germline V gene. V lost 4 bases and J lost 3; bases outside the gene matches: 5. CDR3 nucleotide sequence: TGTGCCAGCAGTGTGGCGGGGGGGCCGACAGATACGCAGTATTTT. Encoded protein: CASSVAGGPTDTQYF.

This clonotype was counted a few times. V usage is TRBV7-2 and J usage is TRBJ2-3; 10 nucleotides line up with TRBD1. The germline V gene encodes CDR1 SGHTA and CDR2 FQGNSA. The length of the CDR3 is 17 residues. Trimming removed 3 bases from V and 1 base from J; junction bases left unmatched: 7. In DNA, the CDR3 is TGTGCCAGCAGCTTTGGACCGGGACAGGGGCGCACAGATACGCAGTATTTT. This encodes CASSFGPGQGRTDTQYF.

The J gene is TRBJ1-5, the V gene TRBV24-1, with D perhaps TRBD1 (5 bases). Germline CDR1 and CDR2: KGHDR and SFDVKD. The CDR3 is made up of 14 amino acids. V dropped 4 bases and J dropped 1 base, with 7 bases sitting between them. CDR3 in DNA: TGTGCCACCAGTGACTGGGACAGCAATCAGCCCCAGCATTTT. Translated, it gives CATSDWDSNQPQHF.

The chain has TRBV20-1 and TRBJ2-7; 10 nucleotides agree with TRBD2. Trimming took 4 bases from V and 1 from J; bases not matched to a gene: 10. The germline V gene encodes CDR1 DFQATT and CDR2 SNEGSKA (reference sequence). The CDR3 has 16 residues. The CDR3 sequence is CSANSVAGGHSYEQYF. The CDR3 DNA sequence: TGCAGTGCTAACTCAGTAGCGGGGGGCCATTCCTACGAGCAGTACTTC.

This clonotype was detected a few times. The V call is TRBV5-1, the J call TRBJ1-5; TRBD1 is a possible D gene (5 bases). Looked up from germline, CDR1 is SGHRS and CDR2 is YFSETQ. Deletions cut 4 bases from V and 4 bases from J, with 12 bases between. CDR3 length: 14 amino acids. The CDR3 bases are TGCGCCAGCAGCGTGGGGCCAGAAAATCAGCCCCAGCATTTT. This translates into CASSVGPENQPQHF.

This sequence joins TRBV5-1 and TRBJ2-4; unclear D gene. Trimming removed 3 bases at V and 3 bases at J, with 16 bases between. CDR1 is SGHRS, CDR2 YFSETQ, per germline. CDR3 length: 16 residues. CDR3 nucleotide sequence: TGCGCCAGCAGCTACGGTCCCCGGTTTTTCAAAAACATTCAGTACTTC. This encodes CASSYGPRFFKNIQYF.

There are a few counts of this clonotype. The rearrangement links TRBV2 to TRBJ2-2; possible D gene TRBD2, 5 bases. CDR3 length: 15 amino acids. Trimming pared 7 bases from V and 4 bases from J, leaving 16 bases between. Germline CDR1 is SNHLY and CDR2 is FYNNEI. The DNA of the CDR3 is TGTGCCAGCATCCAAGATCGGGCGGGCACCGGGGAGCTGTTTTTT. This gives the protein CASIQDRAGTGELFF.

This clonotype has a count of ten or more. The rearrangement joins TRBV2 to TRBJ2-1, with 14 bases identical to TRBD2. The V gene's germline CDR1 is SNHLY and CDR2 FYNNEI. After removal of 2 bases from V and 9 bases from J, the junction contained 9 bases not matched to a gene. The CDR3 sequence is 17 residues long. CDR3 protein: CASSESGGTSGGIEQFF. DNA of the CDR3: TGTGCCAGCAGTGAATCGGGCGGGACTAGCGGGGGAATTGAGCAGTTCTTC.

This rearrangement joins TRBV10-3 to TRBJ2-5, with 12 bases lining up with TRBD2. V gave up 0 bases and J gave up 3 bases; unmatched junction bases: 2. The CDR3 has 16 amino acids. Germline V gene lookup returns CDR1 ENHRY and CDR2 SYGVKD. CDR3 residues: CAISESTSGSKETQYF. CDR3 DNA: TGTGCCATCAGTGAGTCGACTAGCGGGAGCAAAGAGACCCAGTACTTC.

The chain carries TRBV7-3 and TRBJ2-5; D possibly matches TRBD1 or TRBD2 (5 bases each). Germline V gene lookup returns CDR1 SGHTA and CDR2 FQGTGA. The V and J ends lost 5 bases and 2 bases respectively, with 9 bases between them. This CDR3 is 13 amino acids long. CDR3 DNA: TGTGCCAGCAGCAGGGGACGGCAAGAGACCCAGTACTTC. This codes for CASSRGRQETQYF.

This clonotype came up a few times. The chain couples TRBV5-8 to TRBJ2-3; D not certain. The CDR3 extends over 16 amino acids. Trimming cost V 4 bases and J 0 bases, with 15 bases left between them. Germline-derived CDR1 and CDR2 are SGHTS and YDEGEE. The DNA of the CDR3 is TGTGCCAGCAGCCTAACTCTCCGGGTTAGCACAGATACGCAGTATTTT. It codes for CASSLTLRVSTDTQYF.